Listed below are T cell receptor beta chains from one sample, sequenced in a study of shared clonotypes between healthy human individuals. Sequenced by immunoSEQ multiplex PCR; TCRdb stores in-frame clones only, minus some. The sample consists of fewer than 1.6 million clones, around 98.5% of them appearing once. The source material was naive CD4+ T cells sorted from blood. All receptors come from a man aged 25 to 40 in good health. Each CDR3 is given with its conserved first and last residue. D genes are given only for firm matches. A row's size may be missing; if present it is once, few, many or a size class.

cdr3_aa: CASSPPGEETQYF; cdr3_nt: TGTGCCAGCTCACCACCCGGGGAGGAGACCCAGTACTTC; clone_size: -; d_call: -; j_call: TRBJ2-5; v_call: TRBV18
cdr3_aa: CASSLGQNSYEQYF; cdr3_nt: TGTGCCAGCAGCTTAGGACAGAACTCCTACGAGCAGTACTTC; clone_size: -; d_call: -; j_call: TRBJ2-7; v_call: TRBV7-8
cdr3_aa: CASNVEGAPQHF; cdr3_nt: TGTGCCAGCAACGTGGAAGGGGCACCCCAGCATTTT; clone_size: once; d_call: -; j_call: TRBJ1-5; v_call: TRBV6-6
cdr3_aa: CASLPKGTNYGYTF; cdr3_nt: TGTGCCAGCCTTCCTAAAGGCACTAACTATGGCTACACCTTC; clone_size: -; d_call: -; j_call: TRBJ1-2; v_call: TRBV6-6
cdr3_aa: CASSLRSSGRAWDEQFF; cdr3_nt: TGTGCCAGCAGCTTAAGATCTAGCGGGAGGGCATGGGATGAGCAGTTCTTC; clone_size: -; d_call: TRBD2; j_call: TRBJ2-1; v_call: TRBV7-2
cdr3_aa: CASSLITEAFF; cdr3_nt: TGTGCCAGCAGTTTGATCACTGAAGCTTTCTTT; clone_size: -; d_call: -; j_call: TRBJ1-1; v_call: TRBV28
cdr3_aa: CASSSRTAAYGYTF; cdr3_nt: TGTGCCAGCAGTTCCAGGACGGCGGCTTATGGCTACACCTTC; clone_size: -; d_call: -; j_call: TRBJ1-2; v_call: TRBV27
cdr3_aa: CASSPGANVLTF; cdr3_nt: TGTGCCAGCTCTCCCGGGGCCAACGTCCTGACTTTC; clone_size: -; d_call: -; j_call: TRBJ2-6; v_call: TRBV18
cdr3_aa: CAINYSGSGDEQFF; cdr3_nt: TGTGCCATCAACTATAGCGGGAGTGGCGATGAGCAGTTCTTC; clone_size: -; d_call: TRBD2; j_call: TRBJ2-1; v_call: TRBV10-3
cdr3_aa: CASTPYATGNYGYTF; cdr3_nt: TGTGCCAGCACCCCCTACGCAACTGGGAACTATGGCTACACCTTC; clone_size: few; d_call: -; j_call: TRBJ1-2; v_call: TRBV6-5
cdr3_aa: CASSQGFGLADNEQFF; cdr3_nt: TGCGCCAGCAGCCAAGGGTTCGGACTAGCGGACAATGAGCAGTTCTTC; clone_size: -; d_call: TRBD2; j_call: TRBJ2-1; v_call: TRBV4-1
cdr3_aa: CASSPRAGTQYF; cdr3_nt: TGTGCCAGCAGTCCGCGAGCGGGGACCCAGTACTTC; clone_size: -; d_call: -; j_call: TRBJ2-5; v_call: TRBV27
cdr3_aa: CASSQGAPGREQYF; cdr3_nt: TGCGCCAGCAGCCAAGGGGCCCCCGGACGCGAGCAGTACTTC; clone_size: -; d_call: -; j_call: TRBJ2-7; v_call: TRBV4-3
cdr3_aa: CAWSPGSAYNEQFF; cdr3_nt: TGTGCCTGGAGTCCAGGTTCAGCCTACAATGAGCAGTTCTTC; clone_size: -; d_call: -; j_call: TRBJ2-1; v_call: TRBV30
cdr3_aa: CASSYNRGKETQYF; cdr3_nt: TGTGCCAGCAGCTATAACAGGGGAAAAGAGACCCAGTACTTC; clone_size: -; d_call: TRBD1; j_call: TRBJ2-5; v_call: TRBV7-2
cdr3_aa: CASSRRQGWTEAFF; cdr3_nt: TGCGCCAGCAGCCGCAGACAGGGGTGGACTGAAGCTTTCTTT; clone_size: -; d_call: TRBD1; j_call: TRBJ1-1; v_call: TRBV5-1
cdr3_aa: CASSLAAYEQYF; cdr3_nt: TGTGCCAGCAGCTTAGCGGCTTACGAGCAGTACTTC; clone_size: -; d_call: -; j_call: TRBJ2-7; v_call: TRBV7-8
cdr3_aa: CASSASGHPYEQYF; cdr3_nt: TGTGCCAGCAGCGCCTCCGGGCATCCTTACGAGCAGTACTTC; clone_size: -; d_call: -; j_call: TRBJ2-7; v_call: TRBV9
cdr3_aa: CSVDRQDTSYGYTF; cdr3_nt: TGCAGCGTTGACAGACAGGACACCTCCTATGGCTACACCTTC; clone_size: -; d_call: -; j_call: TRBJ1-2; v_call: TRBV29-1
cdr3_aa: CASSVTGNQPQHF; cdr3_nt: TGTGCCAGCAGCGTAACGGGCAATCAGCCCCAGCATTTT; clone_size: few; d_call: -; j_call: TRBJ1-5; v_call: TRBV9
cdr3_aa: CAISARVTGANVLTF; cdr3_nt: TGTGCCATCAGTGCTAGGGTAACTGGGGCCAACGTCCTGACTTTC; clone_size: -; d_call: -; j_call: TRBJ2-6; v_call: TRBV10-3
cdr3_aa: CASSMAGASNQPQHF; cdr3_nt: TGTGCCAGCAGTATGGCGGGGGCTAGCAATCAGCCCCAGCATTTT; clone_size: -; d_call: -; j_call: TRBJ1-5; v_call: TRBV27
cdr3_aa: CASGGFTEAFF; cdr3_nt: TGTGCCAGCGGGGGGTTCACTGAAGCTTTCTTT; clone_size: -; d_call: -; j_call: TRBJ1-1; v_call: TRBV19
cdr3_aa: CASSFPHNEQFF; cdr3_nt: TGTGCCAGCAGCTTCCCACACAATGAGCAGTTCTTC; clone_size: once; d_call: -; j_call: TRBJ2-1; v_call: TRBV5-4
cdr3_aa: CASSDSTDTQYF; cdr3_nt: TGTGCCAGCAGTGACAGCACAGATACGCAGTATTTT; clone_size: -; d_call: -; j_call: TRBJ2-3; v_call: TRBV2
cdr3_aa: CASSHWAYQETQYF; cdr3_nt: TGTGCCAGCAGCCACTGGGCCTACCAAGAGACCCAGTACTTC; clone_size: -; d_call: -; j_call: TRBJ2-5; v_call: TRBV14
cdr3_aa: CASSVGALTSYEQYF; cdr3_nt: TGTGCCAGCAGCGTAGGAGCTCTTACCTCCTACGAGCAGTACTTC; clone_size: -; d_call: -; j_call: TRBJ2-7; v_call: TRBV9
cdr3_aa: CASSLVGWSSGDTQYF; cdr3_nt: TGTGCCAGCAGCTTAGTCGGGTGGAGTTCAGGAGATACGCAGTATTTT; clone_size: -; d_call: -; j_call: TRBJ2-3; v_call: TRBV7-2
cdr3_aa: CASRARGGDEKLFF; cdr3_nt: TGTGCCAGCAGGGCCAGGGGAGGTGATGAAAAACTGTTTTTT; clone_size: -; d_call: -; j_call: TRBJ1-4; v_call: TRBV6-5
cdr3_aa: CASSVVGRPYNEQFF; cdr3_nt: TGTGCCAGCAGCGTAGTTGGAAGGCCATACAATGAGCAGTTCTTC; clone_size: -; d_call: -; j_call: TRBJ2-1; v_call: TRBV9
cdr3_aa: CASSLRRGTQYF; cdr3_nt: TGTGCCAGCAGTTTACGGCGGGGTACGCAGTATTTT; clone_size: -; d_call: -; j_call: TRBJ2-3; v_call: TRBV27
cdr3_aa: CASSLPGGTGETQYF; cdr3_nt: TGTGCCAGCTCACTTCCAGGGGGCACGGGAGAGACCCAGTACTTC; clone_size: -; d_call: TRBD1; j_call: TRBJ2-5; v_call: TRBV18
cdr3_aa: CASSRAGRVEETQYF; cdr3_nt: TGTGCCAGCAGCCGTGCTGGGCGTGTGGAAGAGACCCAGTACTTC; clone_size: -; d_call: -; j_call: TRBJ2-5; v_call: TRBV2
cdr3_aa: CAISHPGTSGYNEQFF; cdr3_nt: TGTGCCATCAGTCACCCCGGGACTAGCGGCTACAATGAGCAGTTCTTC; clone_size: -; d_call: TRBD2; j_call: TRBJ2-1; v_call: TRBV10-3
cdr3_aa: CASRRGLAGELFF; cdr3_nt: TGTGCCAGCAGGAGGGGGCTAGCCGGGGAGCTGTTTTTT; clone_size: -; d_call: TRBD1; j_call: TRBJ2-2; v_call: TRBV6-5
cdr3_aa: CASSQEGQASNEQFF; cdr3_nt: TGCGCCAGCAGCCAAGAGGGACAAGCAAGCAATGAGCAGTTCTTC; clone_size: -; d_call: -; j_call: TRBJ2-1; v_call: TRBV4-3
cdr3_aa: CASSQDRGWEQFF; cdr3_nt: TGCGCCAGCAGCCAAGATCGGGGTTGGGAGCAGTTCTTC; clone_size: -; d_call: -; j_call: TRBJ2-1; v_call: TRBV4-3
cdr3_aa: CASSLGLQSYEQYF; cdr3_nt: TGCGCCAGCAGCCTGGGACTTCAATCCTACGAGCAGTACTTC; clone_size: once; d_call: -; j_call: TRBJ2-7; v_call: TRBV10-2
cdr3_aa: CASSVQLAGVVNEQFF; cdr3_nt: TGTGCCAGCAGTGTTCAGCTAGCGGGAGTTGTCAATGAGCAGTTCTTC; clone_size: -; d_call: TRBD2; j_call: TRBJ2-1; v_call: TRBV6-4
cdr3_aa: CASSFGGNYGYTF; cdr3_nt: TGCGCCAGCAGCTTCGGAGGGAACTATGGCTACACCTTC; clone_size: -; d_call: -; j_call: TRBJ1-2; v_call: TRBV5-1
cdr3_aa: CASSDLATSGYEQYF; cdr3_nt: TGTGCCAGCAGTGACCTCGCGACTAGCGGATACGAGCAGTACTTC; clone_size: -; d_call: TRBD2; j_call: TRBJ2-7; v_call: TRBV25-1
cdr3_aa: CASSEGTPDLYSNQPQHF; cdr3_nt: TGTGCCAGCAGTGAAGGCACCCCAGACCTATATAGCAATCAGCCCCAGCATTTT; clone_size: -; d_call: -; j_call: TRBJ1-5; v_call: TRBV6-1
cdr3_aa: CSVLLAGADNEQFF; cdr3_nt: TGCAGCGTTCTGCTAGCGGGAGCTGACAATGAGCAGTTCTTC; clone_size: -; d_call: TRBD2; j_call: TRBJ2-1; v_call: TRBV29-1
cdr3_aa: CASSSLRGASYEQYF; cdr3_nt: TGTGCCAGCAGCTCTCTCAGGGGCGCATCCTACGAGCAGTACTTC; clone_size: -; d_call: -; j_call: TRBJ2-7; v_call: TRBV7-9
cdr3_aa: CAIRTGEYF; cdr3_nt: TGTGCCATACGGACAGGGGAGTACTTC; clone_size: -; d_call: TRBD1; j_call: TRBJ2-7; v_call: TRBV10-3
cdr3_aa: CASSPLEGNYEQYF; cdr3_nt: TGTGCCAGCTCACCCCTCGAGGGGAATTACGAGCAGTACTTC; clone_size: -; d_call: -; j_call: TRBJ2-7; v_call: TRBV18
cdr3_aa: CASSVNMRPSSYNEQFF; cdr3_nt: TGTGCCAGCAGCGTAAATATGCGTCCTAGCTCCTACAATGAGCAGTTCTTC; clone_size: -; d_call: -; j_call: TRBJ2-1; v_call: TRBV9
cdr3_aa: CASSYGSGGSYEQYF; cdr3_nt: TGTGCCAGCAGTTACGGTAGCGGAGGATCCTACGAGCAGTACTTC; clone_size: -; d_call: -; j_call: TRBJ2-7; v_call: TRBV6-5
cdr3_aa: CASSLRTNNEQFF; cdr3_nt: TGTGCCAGCAGTTTAAGAACGAACAATGAGCAGTTCTTC; clone_size: once; d_call: -; j_call: TRBJ2-1; v_call: TRBV28
cdr3_aa: CSVERTGMITDTQYF; cdr3_nt: TGCAGCGTAGAAAGGACAGGGATGATAACAGATACGCAGTATTTT; clone_size: -; d_call: TRBD1; j_call: TRBJ2-3; v_call: TRBV29-1
cdr3_aa: CASRLPSGEQYF; cdr3_nt: TGTGCCAGTAGGCTCCCTTCTGGCGAGCAGTACTTC; clone_size: -; d_call: -; j_call: TRBJ2-7; v_call: TRBV19
cdr3_aa: CASSVFQETQYF; cdr3_nt: TGTGCCAGCAGCGTCTTCCAAGAGACCCAGTACTTC; clone_size: -; d_call: -; j_call: TRBJ2-5; v_call: TRBV7-8
cdr3_aa: CSSPGMAGGTQYF; cdr3_nt: TGCAGCTCCCCGGGGATGGCAGGTGGGACCCAGTACTTC; clone_size: -; d_call: -; j_call: TRBJ2-5; v_call: TRBV29-1